This T cell receptor beta chain was obtained from a study of T cells after posttransplantation cyclophosphamide. Study-level results: TRB overlap between skin or GI tissue T cells and blood was limited.

The method was immunoSEQ multiplex PCR; TCRdb's version includes in-frame clones alone and lacks a portion of them. Among approximately 29,000 clones listed, roughly 89% were seen once. The V gene lost 1 base and the J gene lost 4 bases, with 14 bases spanning the gap. Germline V gene data show CDR1 as SQVTM and CDR2 as ANQGSEA. The CDR3 totals 15 residues. Worth noting for this clone: Its specificity is unknown.

Material: PBMCs. The sequence was obtained from a middle-aged man. The rearrangement links TRBV29-1 to TRBJ2-1; TRBD2 is a possible D gene (6 bases). CDR3 in DNA: TGCAGCGTTGAAGCTAGCGTGACTATGTACAATGAGCAGTTCTTC. Translating it yields CSVEASVTMYNEQFF.